The T cell receptor (beta chain) described here comes from a study of T cells after posttransplantation cyclophosphamide. In the case of this clone: Antigen: not known. The germline gene is not matched at one end of the junction; a read error may be the cause. The same CDR3 also results from other DNA sequences found in this sample.

Treatment was busulfan-fludarabine conditioning, a marrow graft, and cyclophosphamide on days +3 and +4. The repertoire was sequenced with immunoSEQ multiplex PCR; TCRdb's copy has only in-frame clones and lacks some. The record shows approximately 15,000 clones for this sample, with no singletons present. General study results and limits: Blood and skin or GI T cell repertoires showed limited TRB overlap. Recipient CMV seropositivity and CMV reactivation strongly tracked TRB clonality. Donor-recipient repertoire similarity was low at 1-2 months, rising over year one.

The sequence came from a female patient between 35 and 55 years old who received an allogeneic stem cell transplant from a related donor, was CMV-positive, and had no GVHD. Some T cells could come from the graft donor. Sequenced material: PBMCs, taken 1162 days after allogeneic stem cell transplant with posttransplant cyclophosphamide.

The CDR3: CAISFKQKTAYEQYF. The CDR3 coding sequence is TGTGCCATCAGCTTCAAACAGAAGACGGCCTACGAGCAGTACTTC. The rearrangement joins TRBV9 to TRBJ2-7; D unclear. This CDR3 spans 15 amino acids. Germline V lookup: CDR1 SGDLS, CDR2 YYNGEE.